A selection of T cell receptor beta chains follows, all from one sample in a study of blood T cell repertoires in COVID-19. The assay was immunoSEQ multiplex PCR, and TCRdb's table has in-frame clones only and misses some. The profile shows about 140,000 clones, under 90% of them singletons. Sequencing used peripheral blood. These receptor sequences come from a human donor in a cohort sampled during active COVID-19. CDR3s include the opening cysteine and the closing phenylalanine or tryptophan. Part of the rows lack a size; the others show once, few, many or a class for expanded clones.

clone_size: .
v_call: TRBV18
cdr3_aa: CASSLIQETQYF

clone_size: .
v_call: TRBV4-3
cdr3_aa: CASSQAGGKSPLHF

clone_size: .
v_call: TRBV12-3/TRBV12-4
cdr3_aa: CASSSRYEQYF

clone_size: .
v_call: TRBV10-3
cdr3_aa: CAISESGQMYGYTF

clone_size: .
v_call: TRBV6-2/TRBV6-3
cdr3_aa: CASSLVQGTPLHF

clone_size: .
v_call: TRBV25-1
cdr3_aa: CASSSGYEQYF

clone_size: .
v_call: TRBV4-2
cdr3_aa: CASSQQTSGGETQYF

clone_size: once
v_call: TRBV9
cdr3_aa: CASSAGQGAYGELFF

clone_size: .
v_call: TRBV10-3
cdr3_aa: CAISRTSGSTDTQYF

clone_size: once
v_call: TRBV2
cdr3_aa: CASRGLAGREQYF

clone_size: .
v_call: TRBV4-3
cdr3_aa: CASSQEFSGSLAGYTDTQYF

clone_size: .
v_call: TRBV3-1/TRBV3-2
cdr3_aa: CASSPSRVNTEAFF

clone_size: .
v_call: TRBV24-1
cdr3_aa: CATSLSGVDGELFF

clone_size: .
v_call: TRBV19
cdr3_aa: CASSEQGASSETQYF

clone_size: few
v_call: TRBV9
cdr3_aa: CASSVEQGNTEAFF

clone_size: .
v_call: TRBV6-2/TRBV6-3
cdr3_aa: CASSGTSGGNHPSYNEQFF

clone_size: .
v_call: TRBV9
cdr3_aa: CASSVGVETGAKNIQYF

clone_size: .
v_call: TRBV25-1
cdr3_aa: CASSESGTLFSGNTIYF

clone_size: .
v_call: TRBV4-1
cdr3_aa: CASSQDSSRLSGNTIYF

clone_size: .
v_call: TRBV27
cdr3_aa: CASSSKWSSYNSPLHF

clone_size: .
v_call: TRBV5-4
cdr3_aa: CASSGDRAVSGELFF

clone_size: .
v_call: TRBV9
cdr3_aa: CASSVAPDRDNEQYF

clone_size: .
v_call: TRBV11-2
cdr3_aa: CASSLRTEMAKNIQYF

clone_size: once
v_call: TRBV6-8
cdr3_aa: CASSAPCDRGFMNTEAFF

clone_size: few
v_call: TRBV28
cdr3_aa: CASSSAVGTVSNYGYTF

clone_size: .
v_call: TRBV5-1
cdr3_aa: CASSFTGPNEKLFF

clone_size: .
v_call: TRBV29-1
cdr3_aa: CSVGDRLQETQYF

clone_size: once
v_call: TRBV28
cdr3_aa: CASSLKLDNEQFF

clone_size: .
v_call: TRBV19
cdr3_aa: CASSIPGRGQPQHF

clone_size: .
v_call: TRBV28
cdr3_aa: CASSLREETQYF

clone_size: .
v_call: TRBV19
cdr3_aa: CASSPRTSGVGNEQFF

clone_size: .
v_call: TRBV19
cdr3_aa: CASTPRPGNEQFF

clone_size: .
v_call: TRBV10-3
cdr3_aa: CAITLSNQPQHF

clone_size: .
v_call: TRBV18
cdr3_aa: CASSPGTGGQETQYF

clone_size: .
v_call: TRBV19
cdr3_aa: CASGASGKISYNEQFF